This T cell receptor (beta chain) was found in a study of T cell responses to AZD1222 COVID-19 vaccine. Study-level background: Second-dose recipients at about 4 or about 12 weeks were treated as one pooled group.

Overall study results and limits: Vaccine-associated CD4 TCRs spanned spike, dominant at 160-218 and 743-854.

In regard to this clone: Its antigen is as yet unknown.

Germline assignment: CDR1 MDHEN and CDR2 SYDVKM. CDR3 size: 13 residues. V dropped 4 bases and J dropped 4 bases, with 9 bases sitting between them. The assay was immunoSEQ multiplex PCR, and TCRdb's table has in-frame clones only and misses some. The repertoire holds fewer than 90,000 clones, with about 88% as singletons. This specimen consisted of peripheral blood, obtained on day 0 of AZD1222 vaccination. The chain joins TRBV28 to TRBJ2-3, with D possibly being TRBD1 (5 bases). This clonotype originated in an adult in good health. The CDR3 DNA reads TGTGCCAGCAGTTGGGGCTTCTCAGATACGCAGTATTTT. The encoded protein is CASSWGFSDTQYF. The entire variable domain, with the rest obtained from reference TRBV28 and TRBJ2-3, is as follows: DVKVTQSSRYLVKRTGEKVFLECVQDMDHENMFWYRQDPGLGLRLIYFSYDVKMKEKGDIPEGYSVSREKKERFSLILESASTNQTSMYLCASSWGFSDTQYFGPGTRLTVL.